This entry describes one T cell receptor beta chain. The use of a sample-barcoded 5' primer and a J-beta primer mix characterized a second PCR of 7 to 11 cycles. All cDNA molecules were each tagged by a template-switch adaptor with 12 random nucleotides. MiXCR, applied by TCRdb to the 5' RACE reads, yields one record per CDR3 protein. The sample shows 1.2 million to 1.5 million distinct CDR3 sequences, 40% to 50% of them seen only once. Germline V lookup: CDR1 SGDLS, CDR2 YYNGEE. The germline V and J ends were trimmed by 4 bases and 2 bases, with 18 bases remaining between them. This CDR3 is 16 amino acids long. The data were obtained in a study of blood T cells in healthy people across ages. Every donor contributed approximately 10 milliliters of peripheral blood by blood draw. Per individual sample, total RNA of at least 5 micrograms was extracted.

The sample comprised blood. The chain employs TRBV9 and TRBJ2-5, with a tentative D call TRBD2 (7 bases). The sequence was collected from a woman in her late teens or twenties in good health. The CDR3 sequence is CASSRGGLATQETQYF. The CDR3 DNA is TGTGCCAGCAGCAGGGGGGGGCTAGCTACTCAAGAGACCCAGTACTTC.